The rows below give T cell receptor beta chains drawn from one sample of a study of T cell repertoires in cytomegalovirus infection. One entry per CDR3 protein results from TCRdb running MiXCR on the reads. The sample records fewer than 900,000 distinct CDR3 sequences, about 28% being singletons. The antigens these receptors bind are not known. Sequencing was performed on cultured CD8+ T cells from PBMCs, taken from culture after CMV antigen stimulation. Source of these receptors: a human donor in good health (CMV status not recorded). Some clones in this sample may be carry-over from other donors' samples. Each CDR3 is given with its conserved first and last residue. A D gene is named only where the DNA matches it firmly. Clone size is shown for a subset of rows, as once, few, many or a class of expanded clone.

D	size	J	length	V	CDR3	DNA
TRBD2	few	TRBJ2-1	13	TRBV10-3	CAIRVAGDDEQFF	TGTGCCATCAGGGTAGCGGGGGACGATGAGCAGTTCTTC
TRBD1	few	TRBJ2-6	18	TRBV7-8	CASSARDRVVSGANVLTF	TGTGCCAGCAGCGCCCGGGACAGGGTGGTTTCTGGGGCCAACGTCCTGACTTTC
TRBD2	NA	TRBJ2-7	15	TRBV20-1	CSARVLAGKTYEQYF	TGCAGTGCTAGAGTCCTAGCGGGGAAAACCTACGAGCAGTACTTC
TRBD1	many	TRBJ1-4	17	TRBV7-2	CASSLAGGDSQNEKLFF	TGTGCCAGCAGCTTAGCGGGCGGGGACAGCCAAAATGAAAAACTGTTTTTT
TRBD2	once	TRBJ2-7	15	TRBV27	CASSLSPRGAYEQYF	TGTGCCAGCAGCCTCTCCCCCCGGGGGGCCTACGAGCAGTACTTC
NA	few	TRBJ2-3	16	TRBV7-8	CASSPGLTSHTDTQYF	TGTGCCAGCAGCCCAGGGCTGACCTCACACACAGATACGCAGTATTTT
NA	NA	TRBJ2-1	14	TRBV6-1	CASSEHGTYNEQFF	TGTGCCAGCAGTGAACATGGCACCTACAATGAGCAGTTCTTC
NA	few	TRBJ2-1	13	TRBV10-3	CAISGNKRYEQFF	TGTGCCATCAGTGGGAACAAGCGGTATGAGCAGTTCTTC
NA	NA	TRBJ2-1	14	TRBV27	CASSYDLPNNEQFF	TGTGCCAGCAGCTATGACCTACCCAACAATGAGCAGTTCTTC
NA	NA	TRBJ2-3	17	TRBV14	CASSQNTANRHTDTQYF	TGTGCCAGCAGCCAAAATACAGCTAATAGGCACACAGATACGCAGTATTTT
NA	NA	TRBJ1-1	10	TRBV29-1	CSVVSTEAFF	TGCAGCGTTGTGAGCACTGAAGCTTTCTTT
NA	few	TRBJ2-1	16	TRBV11-2	CASSLEASAGYNEQFF	TGTGCCAGCAGCTTAGAGGCTAGCGCAGGTTACAATGAGCAGTTCTTC
NA	many	TRBJ1-1	14	TRBV7-6	CASSLGRPNTEAFF	TGTGCCAGCAGCTTAGGTCGGCCGAACACTGAAGCTTTCTTT
NA	NA	TRBJ2-2	12	TRBV7-9	CASNKEGGELFF	TGTGCCAGCAACAAGGAGGGCGGGGAGCTGTTTTTT
NA	few	TRBJ2-3	15	TRBV9	CASSVEQGRTDTQYF	TGTGCCAGCAGCGTAGAACAGGGAAGGACAGATACGCAGTATTTT
NA	NA	TRBJ2-2	15	TRBV28	CASSYGTSDTGELFF	TGTGCCAGCAGCTACGGGACGTCGGACACCGGGGAGCTGTTTTTT
NA	NA	TRBJ2-5	12	TRBV7-9	CASSSFLETQYF	TGTGCCAGCAGCTCTTTCTTGGAGACCCAGTACTTC
TRBD2	NA	TRBJ2-2	14	TRBV12-3/TRBV12-4	CASSWAGGTGELFF	TGTGCCAGCAGTTGGGCGGGAGGCACCGGGGAGCTGTTTTTT
TRBD2	few	TRBJ2-2	17	TRBV11-2	CASSLELSGRATGELFF	TGTGCCAGCAGCTTAGAATTGTCGGGGAGGGCCACCGGGGAGCTGTTTTTT
NA	NA	TRBJ2-3	16	TRBV7-8	CASSLDSFFSTDTQYF	TGTGCCAGCAGCTTAGACTCGTTCTTCAGCACAGATACGCAGTATTTT
NA	NA	TRBJ2-7	16	TRBV5-4	CASSPRVGAYSYEQYF	TGTGCCAGCAGCCCCAGAGTCGGGGCGTACTCCTACGAGCAGTACTTC
NA	few	TRBJ2-7	12	TRBV12-5	CASGLVPWEQYF	TGTGCTAGTGGTTTGGTACCGTGGGAGCAGTACTTC
NA	NA	TRBJ2-1	12	TRBV6-2/TRBV6-3	CASTAQGNEQFF	TGTGCCAGCACCGCCCAGGGAAATGAGCAGTTCTTC
TRBD2	NA	TRBJ2-1	17	TRBV12-3/TRBV12-4	CASSLAFAGGPYNEQFF	TGTGCCAGCAGTTTAGCTTTCGCGGGGGGGCCATACAATGAGCAGTTCTTC
TRBD1	few	TRBJ1-1	15	TRBV7-6	CASSPGQGAFTEAFF	TGTGCCAGCAGCCCGGGACAGGGGGCGTTCACTGAAGCTTTCTTT
NA	few	TRBJ2-3	13	TRBV27	CASSRFSTDTQYF	TGTGCCAGCAGTAGGTTTAGCACAGATACGCAGTATTTT
TRBD1	many	TRBJ1-2	14	TRBV12-3/TRBV12-4	CASRPTGFGYGYTF	TGTGCCAGCAGGCCGACAGGGTTTGGTTATGGCTACACCTTC
NA	few	TRBJ2-1	16	TRBV12-5	CASGFSTGTGSNEQFF	TGTGCTAGTGGTTTTTCTACAGGGACGGGGTCCAATGAGCAGTTCTTC
NA	many	TRBJ1-1	17	TRBV7-6	CASSQRGSSSLGTEAFF	TGTGCCAGCAGCCAACGCGGGTCCTCCTCCCTGGGGACTGAAGCTTTCTTT
TRBD1	NA	TRBJ1-5	15	TRBV5-6	CASSPGQFSNQPQHF	TGTGCCAGCAGCCCGGGACAGTTTAGCAATCAGCCCCAGCATTTT
NA	many	TRBJ1-1	12	TRBV7-9	CASSSRGAEAFF	TGTGCCAGCAGCTCTAGGGGGGCTGAAGCTTTCTTT
NA	NA	TRBJ2-1	11	TRBV7-6	CASDPYNEQFF	TGTGCCAGCGATCCCTACAATGAGCAGTTCTTC
TRBD1	few	TRBJ2-7	15	TRBV15	CATSIDRGNSYEQYF	TGTGCCACCAGCATTGACAGGGGGAACTCCTACGAGCAGTACTTC
NA	NA	TRBJ2-1	13	TRBV20-1	CSARQLGYNEQFF	TGCAGTGCTAGACAGTTGGGGTACAATGAGCAGTTCTTC
NA	NA	TRBJ2-3	15	TRBV7-6	CASSTTPSEADTQYF	TGTGCCAGCAGCACGACCCCTAGCGAAGCGGATACGCAGTATTTT
NA	NA	TRBJ2-2	13	TRBV13	CASSFSMIGELFF	TGTGCCAGCAGCTTCTCCATGATCGGGGAGCTGTTTTTT
TRBD1	NA	TRBJ2-1	13	TRBV15	CATLSRGRDEQFF	TGTGCCACCTTGTCGAGGGGGCGTGATGAGCAGTTCTTC
TRBD2	NA	TRBJ2-1	15	TRBV7-9	CASRTTSGVHNEQFF	TGTGCCAGCAGGACGACTAGCGGGGTACACAATGAGCAGTTCTTC
NA	few	TRBJ1-2	12	TRBV2	CASGIPNYGYTF	TGTGCCAGCGGTATACCGAACTATGGCTACACCTTC
TRBD1	NA	TRBJ1-4	13	TRBV6-6	CASKKGQGAKLFF	TGTGCCAGCAAAAAGGGACAGGGGGCAAAACTGTTTTTT
TRBD2	NA	TRBJ2-3	15	TRBV15	CATSISGGNADTQYF	TGTGCCACTTCTATTAGCGGGGGGAATGCAGATACGCAGTATTTT
NA	few	TRBJ1-5	18	TRBV2	CASSDDGTAQAGNQPQHF	TGTGCCAGCAGTGACGACGGGACTGCTCAGGCGGGCAATCAGCCCCAGCATTTT
TRBD1	few	TRBJ1-2	15	TRBV7-9	CASSSTGAPGYGYTF	TGTGCCAGCAGCTCAACAGGGGCCCCTGGCTATGGCTACACCTTC
TRBD1	many	TRBJ1-5	17	TRBV7-2	CASSLVGQGGSNQPQHF	TGTGCCAGCAGCTTAGTTGGGCAGGGGGGTAGCAATCAGCCCCAGCATTTT
TRBD1	NA	TRBJ2-1	17	TRBV25-1	CASNSGTGFPAYNEQFF	TGTGCCAGCAACTCCGGGACAGGGTTCCCAGCCTACAATGAGCAGTTCTTC
NA	NA	TRBJ2-3	14	TRBV9	CASSARESPDTQYF	TGTGCCAGCAGCGCCAGGGAGAGTCCAGATACGCAGTATTTT
TRBD1	NA	TRBJ1-4	16	TRBV6-6	CASSPGQLTTNEKLFF	TGTGCCAGCAGCCCGGGACAGTTGACAACTAATGAAAAACTGTTTTTT
NA	NA	TRBJ2-7	13	TRBV20-1	CSASRQGSHEQYF	TGCAGTGCTAGCCGCCAGGGTAGCCACGAGCAGTACTTC